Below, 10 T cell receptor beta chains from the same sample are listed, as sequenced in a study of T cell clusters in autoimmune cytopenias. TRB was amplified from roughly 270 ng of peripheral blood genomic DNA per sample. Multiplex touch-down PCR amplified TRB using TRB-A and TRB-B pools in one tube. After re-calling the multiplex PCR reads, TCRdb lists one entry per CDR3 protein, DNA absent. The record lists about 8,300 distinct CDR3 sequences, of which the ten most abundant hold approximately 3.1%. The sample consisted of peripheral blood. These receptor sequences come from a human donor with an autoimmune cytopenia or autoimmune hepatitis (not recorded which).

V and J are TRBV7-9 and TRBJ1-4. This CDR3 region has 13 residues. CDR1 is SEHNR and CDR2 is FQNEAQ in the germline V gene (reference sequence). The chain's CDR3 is CASSPVTNEKLFF.

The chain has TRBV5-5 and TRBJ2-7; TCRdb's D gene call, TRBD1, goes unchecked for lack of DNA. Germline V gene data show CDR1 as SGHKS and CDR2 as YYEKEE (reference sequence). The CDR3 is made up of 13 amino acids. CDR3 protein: CASRTGQAPEQYF.

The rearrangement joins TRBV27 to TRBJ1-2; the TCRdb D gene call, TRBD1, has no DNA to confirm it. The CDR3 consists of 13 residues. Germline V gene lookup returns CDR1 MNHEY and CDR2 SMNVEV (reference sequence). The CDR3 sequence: CASSPDRDYGYTF.

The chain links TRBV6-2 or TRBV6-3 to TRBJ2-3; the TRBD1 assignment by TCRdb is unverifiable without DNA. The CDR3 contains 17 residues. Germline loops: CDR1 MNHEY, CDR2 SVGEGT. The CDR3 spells CASSFSWTGGVTDTQYF.

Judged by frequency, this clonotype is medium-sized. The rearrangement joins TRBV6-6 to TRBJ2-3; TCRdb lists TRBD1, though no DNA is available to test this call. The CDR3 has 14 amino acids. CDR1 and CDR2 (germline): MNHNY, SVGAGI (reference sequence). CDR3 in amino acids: CASILDSSTDTQYF.

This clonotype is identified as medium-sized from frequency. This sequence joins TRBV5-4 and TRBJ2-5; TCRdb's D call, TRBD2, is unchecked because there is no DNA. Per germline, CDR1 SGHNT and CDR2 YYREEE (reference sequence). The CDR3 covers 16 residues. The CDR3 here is CASSLSLAGVRETQYF.

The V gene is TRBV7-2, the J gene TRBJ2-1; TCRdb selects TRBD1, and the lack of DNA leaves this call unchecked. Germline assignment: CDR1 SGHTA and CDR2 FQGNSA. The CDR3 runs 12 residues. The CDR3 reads CASSLSGNEQFF.

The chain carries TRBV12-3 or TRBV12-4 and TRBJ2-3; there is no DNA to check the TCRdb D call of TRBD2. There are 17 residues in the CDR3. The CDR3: CASSLFLLAGRTDTQYF.

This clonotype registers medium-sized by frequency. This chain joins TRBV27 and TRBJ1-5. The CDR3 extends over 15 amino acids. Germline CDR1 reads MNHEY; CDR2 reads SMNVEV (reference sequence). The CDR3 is CASSLAPYSNQPQHF.

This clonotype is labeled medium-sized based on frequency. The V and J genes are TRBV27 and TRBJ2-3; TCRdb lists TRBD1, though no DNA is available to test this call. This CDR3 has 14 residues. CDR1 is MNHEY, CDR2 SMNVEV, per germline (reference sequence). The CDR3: CASSPSTVADTQYF.